Following are 22 T cell receptor beta chains from one sample sequenced in a study of OX40 agonist ivuxolimab in advanced cancers. The data were produced by immunoSEQ multiplex PCR, yet TCRdb's version contains in-frame clones alone and is incomplete. The data hold 65,000 or so clones, with 87% observed a single time. Sequencing was performed on CD4+ or CD8+ T cells sorted from blood, taken in a trial of the OX40 agonist ivuxolimab. All receptors come from an adult with an advanced solid tumor such as melanoma, head and neck, liver or kidney cancer.

The chain couples TRBV18 to TRBJ2-1; D may be TRBD2 (5 bases). Germline V CDR1 and CDR2: KGHSH, LQKENI. V was clipped by 1 base and J by 1 base, with 14 bases between them. This CDR3 region has 17 residues. CDR3 amino acids: CASSPLEVAGSYNEQFF. The DNA for the CDR3 is TGTGCCAGCTCACCACTCGAGGTTGCGGGTTCCTACAATGAGCAGTTCTTC. Combining the CDR3 with reference TRBV18 and TRBJ2-1 gives the whole variable domain NAGVMQNPRHLVRRRGQEARLRCSPMKGHSHVYWYRQLPEEGLKFMVYLQKENIIDESGMPKERFSAEFPKEGPSILRIQQVVRGDSAAYFCASSPLEVAGSYNEQFFGPGTRLTVL.

The chain couples TRBV5-1 to TRBJ1-5; a possible D gene is TRBD1 (6 bases). There are 14 residues in the CDR3. Trimming pared 1 base from V and 7 bases from J, leaving 12 bases between. Germline loops: CDR1 SGHRS, CDR2 YFSETQ. The CDR3 reads CASSLTGADQPQHF. The CDR3 coding sequence is TGCGCCAGCAGCTTGACGGGGGCGGACCAGCCCCAGCATTTT. The full variable domain, rest sourced from reference TRBV5-1 and TRBJ1-5, is KAGVTQTPRYLIKTRGQQVTLSCSPISGHRSVSWYQQTPGQGLQFLFEYFSETQRNKGNFPGRFSGRQFSNSRSEMNVSTLELGDSALYLCASSLTGADQPQHFGDGTRLSIL.

The chain carries TRBV6-1 and TRBJ2-1; no firm D call. Germline loops: CDR1 MNHNS, CDR2 SASEGT. This CDR3 comprises 13 residues. In nucleotides, the CDR3 is TGTGCTTCGGCGGACGGCTCCTACAATGAGCAGTTCTTC. Amino acids: CASADGSYNEQFF.

The V call is TRBV2, the J call TRBJ1-5, with 7 positions matching TRBD1. Germline V gene sequence: CDR1 SNHLY, CDR2 FYNNEI. V shed 0 bases, J shed 6 bases, and the junction held 8 bases outside the gene matches. The CDR3 runs to 16 residues. As DNA, the CDR3 is TGTGCCAGCAGTGAAGCATTAAGAGGGGGCGGTCAGCCCCAGCATTTT. It encodes CASSEALRGGGQPQHF.

The chain uses TRBV5-5 and TRBJ2-3, with 11 bases aligning to TRBD2. CDR3 length: 14 residues. Germline-derived CDR1 and CDR2 are SGHKS and YYEKEE (reference sequence). The J segment lost 9 bases and the V segment lost 4 bases, leaving 7 bases of the junction unmatched. CDR3 in amino acids: CASSQGTSGRTQYF. The CDR3 DNA is TGTGCCAGCAGCCAAGGGACTAGCGGACGAACGCAGTATTTT.

The CDR3 reads CASSVVGTGPSELFF. The DNA for the CDR3 is TGTGCCAGCAGCGTAGTCGGGACCGGCCCGTCGGAACTGTTTTTT. V and J are TRBV9 and TRBJ1-4; TRBD1 might be the D (5 bases). There are 15 residues in the CDR3. Germline V gene data show CDR1 as SGDLS and CDR2 as YYNGEE. Trimming shortened V by 0 bases and J by 12 bases, and 18 bases separated the two germline ends.

This clone was seen just once. This chain uses TRBV6-5 with TRBJ2-2; 7 positions match TRBD2. The CDR3 totals 15 residues. Germline V lookup: CDR1 MNHEY, CDR2 SVGAGI. The junction had 10 bases not matched to a gene; V was cut back by 7 bases and J by 5 bases. The CDR3 DNA is TGTGCCAGCACCCTGGGGGGGACCATAACCGGGGAGCTGTTTTTT. As protein: CASTLGGTITGELFF.

The rearrangement uses TRBV7-9 and TRBJ2-1; 9 nucleotides match TRBD2. The ends lost 5 bases at V and 4 bases at J; junction bases unmatched: 6. The germline V gene encodes CDR1 SEHNR and CDR2 FQNEAQ (reference sequence). The length of the CDR3 is 15 residues. CDR3 DNA: TGTGCCAGCAGCCTGGGGCGGGGGGGATACAATGAGCAGTTCTTC. Translation: CASSLGRGGYNEQFF.

The genes are TRBV2 and TRBJ1-2; D is uncertain. The V end was cut by 2 bases, the J end by 6 bases, with 7 bases between. CDR3 size: 12 residues. CDR1 SNHLY and CDR2 FYNNEI come from the germline V gene. This CDR3 is CASSEYGNGYTF. The CDR3 DNA reads TGTGCCAGCAGTGAATATGGAAATGGCTACACCTTC.

The chain combines TRBV7-3 with TRBJ2-2; 10 bases line up with TRBD1. After removal of 5 bases from V and 8 bases from J, the junction contained 8 bases not matched to a gene. Germline V CDR1 and CDR2: SGHTA, FQGTGA. The CDR3 extends over 15 amino acids. CDR3 region: CASSLSRQGAGELFF. The CDR3 DNA sequence: TGTGCCAGCAGCCTAAGCCGACAGGGGGCTGGGGAGCTGTTTTTT.

A few counts support this clone. The chain uses TRBV6-6 and TRBJ1-1; TRBD1 might be the D (6 bases). Trimming took 8 bases from V and 7 from J, leaving 14 bases between them. Looked up from germline, CDR1 is MNHNY and CDR2 is SVGAGI (reference sequence). This CDR3 comprises 12 residues. The CDR3: CASRTGRFEAFF. The CDR3 bases are TGTGCCAGCCGAACAGGGAGATTTGAAGCTTTCTTT.

The chain links TRBV5-5 to TRBJ1-2; 8 bases align to TRBD1. V dropped 5 bases and J dropped 4; count of bases not matched to a gene: 13. Germline V gene data show CDR1 as SGHKS and CDR2 as YYEKEE (reference sequence). This CDR3 region has 16 residues. The CDR3 loop reads CASRQSQGARVYGYTF. CDR3 DNA sequence: TGTGCCAGCAGGCAGAGTCAGGGGGCGCGGGTCTATGGCTACACCTTC.

The chain combines TRBV1 with TRBJ1-5. TRBV1 represents a pseudogene. This CDR3 spans 14 amino acids. CDR3 sequence (DNA): TGCACCAGCAGCCAAGGGGCGGTCAATCAGCCCCAGCATTTT. Residues: CTSSQGAVNQPQHF.

This clone was detected a few times. V is TRBV7-2 and J is TRBJ1-1; TRBD1 might be the D (5 bases). V was shortened by 5 bases and J by 1 base, with 8 bases between the two germline ends. The CDR3 sequence is 13 residues long. CDR1 is SGHTA, CDR2 FQGNSA, per germline. This chain's CDR3 is CASSTQENTEAFF. CDR3 nucleotide sequence: TGTGCCAGCAGCACACAGGAGAACACTGAAGCTTTCTTT. The entire variable domain, with the rest obtained from reference TRBV7-2 and TRBJ1-1, is as follows: GAGVSQSPSNKVTEKGKDVELRCDPISGHTALYWYRQSLGQGLEFLIYFQGNSAPDKSGLPSDRFSAERTGGSVSTLTIQRTQQEDSAVYLCASSTQENTEAFFGQGTRLTVV.

V usage is TRBV4-1 and J usage is TRBJ1-3, with a weak D call TRBD1 (6 bases). Trimming took off 6 bases at V and 4 bases at J, with 13 bases between the two ends. Germline lookup yields CDR1 MGHRA and CDR2 YSYEKL. The CDR3 contains 14 residues. CDR3 nucleotide sequence: TGCGCCAGCAGAACCGGGGGGCCGGGAAACACCATATATTTT. Protein: CASRTGGPGNTIYF.

V and J are TRBV4-1 and TRBJ1-5; TRBD1 might be the D (6 bases). The CDR3 is 15 amino acids. Germline assignment: CDR1 MGHRA and CDR2 YSYEKL. Trimming shortened V by 0 bases and J by 4 bases, and 10 bases separated the two germline ends. CDR3 nucleotides: TGCGCCAGCAGCCAAGACGGGGGCTGGAATCAGCCCCAGCATTTT. Translation: CASSQDGGWNQPQHF.

This clone was seen only once. The chain couples TRBV7-6 to TRBJ2-3; TRBD2 agrees at 10 bases. This CDR3 comprises 15 residues. Germline CDR1 is SGHVS and CDR2 is FNYEAQ. V lost 5 bases and J lost 2; bases outside the gene matches: 4. The CDR3 DNA reads TGTGCCAGCAGCACTAGCGGGGTAACCACAGATACGCAGTATTTT. Translating it yields CASSTSGVTTDTQYF. Filled out from reference TRBV7-6 and TRBJ2-3, the complete variable domain reads GAGVSQSPRYKVTKRGQDVALRCDPISGHVSLYWYRQALGQGPEFLTYFNYEAQQDKSGLPNDRFSAERPEGSISTLTIQRTEQRDSAMYRCASSTSGVTTDTQYFGPGTRLTVL.

In this sample, this clone turned up once. The V call is TRBV28, the J call TRBJ2-2; D unresolved. This CDR3 region has 14 residues. V was shortened by 3 bases and J by 1 base, with 6 bases between the two germline ends. CDR1 and CDR2 from the germline V gene are MDHEN and SYDVKM. CDR3 amino acids: CASSLGQNTGELFF. Here the CDR3 DNA reads TGTGCCAGCAGTTTGGGCCAGAACACCGGGGAGCTGTTTTTT.

The chain links TRBV30 to TRBJ2-6; D is tentatively TRBD1 or TRBD2 (5 bases each). With 7 bases removed from V and 0 bases from J, the gap between germline ends came to 16 bases. Germline assignment: CDR1 GTSNPN and CDR2 SVGIG (reference sequence). This CDR3 has 16 residues. For the CDR3, the DNA is TGTGCCTTCGGGGCCACCTTGGCCTCTGGGGCCAACGTCCTGACTTTC. It yields the protein CAFGATLASGANVLTF.

V and J are TRBV5-6 and TRBJ1-5, with a tentative D call TRBD1 (6 bases). Deletions cut 1 base from V and 2 bases from J, with 13 bases between. CDR1 is SGHDT and CDR2 is YYEEEE in the germline V gene. The CDR3 runs to 16 residues. The CDR3 DNA reads TGTGCCAGCAGCTTGACAGGGCGGGGTGGCAATCAGCCCCAGCATTTT. It is translated as CASSLTGRGGNQPQHF.

The table lists this clone with a count of one. The V call is TRBV5-8, the J call TRBJ2-1; 8 nucleotides agree with TRBD2. Germline CDR1 and CDR2: SGHTS and YDEGEE. The CDR3 runs to 16 residues. V lost 5 bases and J lost 7; bases outside the gene matches: 14. CDR3 loop: CASRLQGGRSRNEQFF. Here the CDR3 DNA reads TGTGCCAGCAGATTACAAGGCGGGAGGTCCCGAAATGAGCAGTTCTTC.

The chain joins TRBV19 to TRBJ2-3; D possibly corresponds to TRBD2 (6 bases). Germline V CDR1 and CDR2: LNHDA, SQIVND (reference sequence). V lost 8 bases to trimming and J lost 5 bases, with 11 bases between them. CDR3 size: 12 residues. This chain's CDR3 is CASAGSGDTQYF. The CDR3 DNA follows: TGTGCCAGTGCGGGATCTGGAGATACGCAGTATTTT.